What follows describes a single T cell receptor beta chain. The target antigen is unknown. The source of the sample is a study of shared clonotypes between healthy human individuals. Study-level findings and limits: Clonotype sharing among donors likely depends on sequencing depth.

Deletions cut 2 bases from V and 1 base from J, with 8 bases between. Germline V CDR1 and CDR2: GTSNPN, SVGIG (reference sequence). This CDR3 spans 13 amino acids. The assay ran at deep level. Libraries were prepared by immunoSEQ multiplex PCR; TCRdb keeps only in-frame clonotypes and omits some of them. The table includes fewer than 650,000 clones, about 80% detected once. The study enrolled healthy HIV-negative adults without recent acute infections or vaccinations as donors. The chain has TRBV30 and TRBJ1-1; D is perhaps TRBD1 (6 bases). The sequenced sample consisted of PBMCs. This TCR was sampled from a woman in her 40s in good health. Some clones in this sample may be carry-over from other donors' samples. CDR3 residues: CAWSRDKNTEAFF. CDR3 in DNA: TGTGCCTGGAGTCGGGACAAGAACACTGAAGCTTTCTTT.